The 30 T cell receptor beta chains given below trace back to one sample, sequenced in a study of T-cell reconstitution after alpha-beta-depleted transplantation in children. Preparation of the TCRbeta library was carried out with unique molecular identifiers. MiXCR was run by TCRdb on the PCR reads, yielding one entry per CDR3 protein. The top ten hold 13% to 15% of the sample, which has about 510,000 distinct CDR3 sequences, approximately 10% seen once. Source: PBMCs, mostly from graft donor cells, taken 180 days after TCRalphabeta/CD19-depleted stem cell transplant. All receptors derive from a female patient aged 2-15 years who had a stem cell transplant for aplastic anemia, so the T cells may come from the graft donor.

This clonotype was seen more than once but under ten times. V gene TRBV12-3 or TRBV12-4 combines with J gene TRBJ2-1, with 9 bases lining up with TRBD2. The CDR3 runs 13 residues. Germline trimming cut 11 bases from V and 14 bases from J; bases unmatched to any gene: 16. The CDR3 bases are TGTGCCTCCCCCGGGCGGGAGGGCCGCAGCAAGTTCTTC. Translation gives CASPGREGRSKFF.

This sequence joins TRBV11-2 and TRBJ2-1; 11 nucleotides agree with TRBD2. CDR1 and CDR2 from the germline V gene are SGHAT and FQNNGV. V dropped 2 bases and J dropped 2; count of bases not matched to a gene: 5. The CDR3 extends over 17 amino acids. The CDR3 DNA reads TGTGCCAGCAGCTTACGGACTAGCGGGCCTGCCTACAATGAGCAGTTCTTC. Amino acids: CASSLRTSGPAYNEQFF.

There are many counts of this clonotype. V is TRBV10-3 and J is TRBJ2-1; perhaps TRBD1 as D (6 bases). Germline assignment: CDR1 ENHRY and CDR2 SYGVKD. V was shortened by 8 bases and J by 0 bases, with 14 bases between the two germline ends. The CDR3 runs 15 residues. The CDR3 region is CAISRGISSYNEQFF. The CDR3 DNA reads TGTGCCATCTCCAGGGGTATCAGCTCCTACAATGAGCAGTTCTTC.

The table lists this clonotype with a few counts. V usage is TRBV5-1 and J usage is TRBJ1-2; D remains ambiguous. This CDR3 is 14 amino acids long. The germline CDR1 and CDR2 sequences are SGHRS and YFSETQ. Deletions cut 0 bases from V and 6 bases from J, with 12 bases between. For the CDR3, the DNA is TGCGCCAGCAGCTTGGACTCGGGTTGGGATGGCTACACCTTC. Protein sequence: CASSLDSGWDGYTF. The whole variable domain, remainder taken from reference TRBV5-1 and TRBJ1-2, is KAGVTQTPRYLIKTRGQQVTLSCSPISGHRSVSWYQQTPGQGLQFLFEYFSETQRNKGNFPGRFSGRQFSNSRSEMNVSTLELGDSALYLCASSLDSGWDGYTFGSGTRLTVV.

The rearrangement links TRBV4-3 to TRBJ2-7, with D perhaps TRBD2 (6 bases). CDR3 length: 15 amino acids. Germline assignment: CDR1 LGHNA and CDR2 YSLEER. V lost 4 bases to trimming and J lost 0 bases, with 13 bases between them. The CDR3 protein is CASSRCGTGSYEQYV. CDR3 nucleotide sequence: TGCGCCAGCAGCCGGTGCGGGACCGGCTCCTACGAGCAGTACGTC.

This clonotype was detected a few times. This rearrangement joins TRBV15 to TRBJ2-7; 10 bases map to TRBD2. The V and J ends lost 5 bases and 2 bases, in that order; junction bases with no gene match: 9. Germline values: CDR1 LNHNV, CDR2 YYDKDF (reference sequence). The CDR3 covers 16 residues. The CDR3 loop is CATSSRRTSGAYEQYV. CDR3 nucleotides: TGTGCCACCAGCTCTCGGAGGACTAGCGGAGCCTACGAGCAGTACGTC.

This rearrangement joins TRBV15 to TRBJ2-4; 13 nucleotides align to TRBD2. The junction had 8 bases not matched to a gene; V was cut back by 1 base and J by 5 bases. CDR1 LNHNV and CDR2 YYDKDF come from the germline V gene (reference sequence). CDR3 length: 18 residues. In DNA, the CDR3 is TGTGCCACCAGCAGAGCAGGACTAGCGGGAGTTCTCGAAAACATTCAGTACTTC. It encodes CATSRAGLAGVLENIQYF.

This clonotype has only a few counts. This sequence joins TRBV29-1 and TRBJ2-1; 7 positions match TRBD2. Trimming took 6 bases from V and 3 from J; bases not matched to a gene: 5. The CDR3 covers 13 residues. CDR1 SQVTM and CDR2 ANQGSEA come from the germline V gene. As DNA, the CDR3 is TGCAGCGTCGACGGGAGGAACTACAATGAGCAGTTCTTC. This sequence encodes CSVDGRNYNEQFF.

This clonotype occurred a few times. The V and J genes are TRBV7-6 and TRBJ2-7; the D is unclear. The CDR3 is 16 amino acids. Trimming left V 3 bases short and J 6 bases short, with 21 bases between. CDR1 and CDR2 (germline): SGHVS, FNYEAQ. The CDR3 DNA reads TGTGCCAGCAGCTTCCGGAACGCAGAGACGTACCCCGAGCAGTACTTC. It is translated as CASSFRNAETYPEQYF.

This clonotype appeared many times. The V and J genes are TRBV7-6 and TRBJ1-4; weak D call: TRBD1 (5 bases). The CDR3 runs to 17 residues. Germline-derived CDR1 and CDR2 are SGHVS and FNYEAQ. V lost 3 bases and J 0 bases, leaving 14 bases between the germline ends. The CDR3 region is CASSLGGGVATNEKLFF. For the CDR3, the DNA is TGTGCCAGCAGCTTGGGGGGTGGGGTTGCAACTAATGAAAAACTGTTTTTT.

The chain combines TRBV14 with TRBJ1-6; a weak D match, TRBD1 (5 bases). With 4 bases removed from V and 6 bases from J, the gap between germline ends came to 7 bases. The CDR3 has 13 amino acids. CDR1 SGHDN and CDR2 FVKESK come from the germline V gene. In DNA form, the CDR3 reads TGTGCCAGCAGCCGGGGGGGTAATTCACCCCTCCACTTT. It translates to CASSRGGNSPLHF.

This clonotype has ten or more counts. This sequence joins TRBV18 and TRBJ2-7; D might be TRBD1 or TRBD2, each matching 5 bases. The CDR3 totals 14 residues. The V and J ends lost 3 bases and 3 bases respectively, with 12 bases between them. Per germline, CDR1 KGHSH and CDR2 LQKENI. CDR3 region: CASSPRRDGYEQYV. The CDR3 bases are TGTGCCAGCTCACCGCGACGGGACGGCTACGAGCAGTACGTC.

The J gene is TRBJ1-1, the V gene TRBV29-1, with unresolved D. Germline-derived CDR1 and CDR2 are SQVTM and ANQGSEA. V gave up 3 bases and J gave up 0 bases, with 20 bases separating them. CDR3 length: 17 residues. CDR3 loop: CSVDLSAERAVNTEAFF. CDR3 coding DNA: TGCAGCGTTGACCTGTCGGCAGAGAGGGCGGTGAACACTGAAGCTTTCTTT.

About this clonotype itself: Compared with germline, one end of the junction differs, possibly owing to a read error. The genes are TRBV7-9 and TRBJ2-7; 13 nucleotides agree with TRBD2. This CDR3 region has 15 residues. CDR1 and CDR2 from the germline V gene are SEHNR and FQNEAQ (reference sequence). This CDR3 reads CVSSLRTSGSYEQYF. CDR3 DNA: TGTGTCAGCAGCCTCAGGACTAGCGGGAGCTACGAGCAGTACTTC.

Remarks on this clonotype: The conserved phenylalanine or tryptophan is not found at the CDR3 terminus, so this likely reflects a read error. In nucleotides, the CDR3 is TGCAGTGCTAATAAACGAGCGGGAGAAGAGACCCAGTACTCC. It yields the protein CSANKRAGEETQYS. The rearrangement links TRBV20-1 to TRBJ2-5; 8 positions match TRBD2. Germline loops: CDR1 DFQATT, CDR2 SNEGSKA (reference sequence). V lost 4 bases, J lost 3 bases, and 7 bases stayed unmatched. There are 14 residues in the CDR3.

The J gene is TRBJ2-1, the V gene TRBV10-3; the match to TRBD2 covers 12 bases. The V and J ends lost 3 bases and 1 base, in that order; junction bases with no gene match: 7. Looked up from germline, CDR1 is ENHRY and CDR2 is SYGVKD. This CDR3 is 18 amino acids long. The CDR3 sequence: CAISDPGLAGFSYNEQFF. For the CDR3, the DNA is TGTGCCATCAGTGACCCGGGACTAGCGGGCTTTTCCTACAATGAGCAGTTCTTC.

The chain couples TRBV7-8 to TRBJ2-1; the match to TRBD1 covers 8 bases. The CDR3 covers 14 residues. With V trimmed by 4 bases and J by 4 bases, 3 bases remained unmatched. Germline loops: CDR1 SGHVS, CDR2 FQNEAQ. CDR3 residues: CASSWTGLYNEQFF. The CDR3 DNA sequence: TGTGCCAGCAGCTGGACAGGGTTATACAATGAGCAGTTCTTC.

The V gene is TRBV6-1, the J gene TRBJ2-7; 11 bases match TRBD2. Germline CDR1 is MNHNS and CDR2 is SASEGT. This CDR3 is 15 amino acids long. Trimming cost V 3 bases and J 3 bases; bases outside gene matches: 4. CDR3 amino acids: CASSDLTSGDYEQYF. The DNA of the CDR3 is TGTGCCAGCAGTGACTTGACTAGCGGGGACTACGAGCAGTACTTC.

This clonotype was observed a handful of times. The rearrangement joins TRBV29-1 to TRBJ1-2; D call uncertain. Germline CDR1 reads SQVTM; CDR2 reads ANQGSEA. V gave up 7 bases and J gave up 0 bases, with 12 bases separating them. The CDR3 loop spans 13 amino acids. The CDR3 nucleotides read TGCAGCGGCTGGGAGGCATCTAACTATGGCTACACCTTC. This gives the protein CSGWEASNYGYTF. The whole variable domain, filled in from reference TRBV29-1 and TRBJ1-2, reads SAVISQKPSRDICQRGTSLTIQCQVDSQVTMMFWYRQQPGQSLTLIATANQGSEATYESGFVIDKFPISRPNLTFSTLTVSNMSPEDSSIYLCSGWEASNYGYTFGSGTRLTVV.

This clonotype turned up a few times. The rearrangement uses TRBV5-1 and TRBJ2-3; 12 bases align to TRBD2. Germline CDR1 and CDR2: SGHRS and YFSETQ. The length of the CDR3 is 16 residues. Trimming took 4 bases from V and 4 from J; bases not matched to a gene: 7. This chain's CDR3 is CASSTGLAGLADTQYF. The CDR3 nucleotides are TGCGCCAGCAGCACTGGACTAGCGGGATTGGCAGATACGCAGTATTTT.

The chain carries TRBV4-3 and TRBJ2-5; 9 bases match TRBD2. The germline V gene encodes CDR1 LGHNA and CDR2 YSLEER. The trim removed 1 base at V and 2 bases at J, leaving 5 bases unmatched. This CDR3 is built from 16 residues. CDR3 sequence: CASSQGLAVLQETQYF. The CDR3 DNA reads as TGCGCCAGCAGCCAAGGACTAGCGGTTCTACAAGAGACCCAGTACTTC.

The chain joins TRBV4-3 to TRBJ2-1; D uncertain. The CDR3 length is 15 residues. The ends were cut back, 0 bases at V and 5 bases at J, with 11 bases in the middle. Germline V gene sequence: CDR1 LGHNA, CDR2 YSLEER. The CDR3 reads CASSQDTRRDNEQFF. CDR3 nucleotide sequence: TGCGCCAGCAGCCAAGATACCCGTCGCGACAATGAGCAGTTCTTC.

This chain connects TRBV20-1 to TRBJ1-2; D uncertain. Germline CDR1 and CDR2: DFQATT and SNEGSKA (reference sequence). Trimming took off 3 bases at V and 5 bases at J, with 10 bases between the two ends. CDR3 length: 12 residues. In DNA, the CDR3 is TGCAGTGCTAGGGCGGTGAATTATGGCTACACCTTC. Protein product: CSARAVNYGYTF.

This clonotype has at least ten counts. The rearrangement links TRBV7-2 to TRBJ2-5; D is possibly TRBD1 (5 bases). Per germline, CDR1 SGHTA and CDR2 FQGNSA. The CDR3 totals 15 residues. Trimming removed 3 bases from V and 2 bases from J, with 13 bases in between. This CDR3 reads CASSFRRVVQETQYF. The CDR3 DNA reads as TGTGCCAGCAGCTTTCGCAGGGTCGTTCAAGAGACCCAGTACTTC.

The chain carries TRBV28 and TRBJ2-1; D perhaps matches TRBD2 (6 bases). The CDR3 consists of 12 residues. CDR1 is MDHEN, CDR2 SYDVKM, per germline. V lost 7 bases and J 6 bases, leaving 10 bases between the germline ends. The CDR3 region is CASKERVNEQFF. For the CDR3, the DNA is TGTGCCAGCAAGGAGCGGGTCAATGAGCAGTTCTTC.

The table lists this clonotype with a few counts. V usage is TRBV5-1 and J usage is TRBJ2-3, with D unresolved. The CDR3 runs 15 residues. Germline assignment: CDR1 SGHRS and CDR2 YFSETQ. V lost 4 bases, J lost 1 base, and 13 bases lay in between. The chain's CDR3 is CASSVPLSGTDTQYF. CDR3 in DNA: TGCGCCAGCAGCGTCCCCTTGAGCGGCACAGATACGCAGTATTTT.

This clonotype appeared many times. This rearrangement joins TRBV20-1 to TRBJ1-1, with 8 bases that match TRBD1. The J segment lost 10 bases and the V segment lost 6 bases, leaving 4 bases of the junction unmatched. From germline, CDR1 is DFQATT and CDR2 SNEGSKA (reference sequence). The CDR3 length is 10 residues. The chain's CDR3 is CSADDRGAFF. The DNA of the CDR3 is TGCAGTGCCGACGACAGGGGAGCTTTCTTT.

This clonotype was detected ten times or more. This chain links TRBV6-5 with TRBJ1-4; D may be TRBD1 (6 bases). V lost 6 bases and J 3 bases, leaving 11 bases between the germline ends. The germline V gene has CDR1 MNHEY and CDR2 SVGAGI. The CDR3 spans 14 residues. The CDR3 here is CASRPGHPNEKLFF. In nucleotides, the CDR3 is TGTGCCAGCAGACCGGGACACCCTAATGAAAAACTGTTTTTT.

The J gene is TRBJ2-1, the V gene TRBV2; 16 nucleotides align to TRBD2. The CDR3 runs to 22 residues. The germline V gene has CDR1 SNHLY and CDR2 FYNNEI. V gave up 4 bases and J gave up 4 bases; unmatched junction bases: 19. This CDR3 reads CASSGGTGGTSGREPWYNEQFF. CDR3 sequence (DNA): TGTGCCAGCAGTGGTGGGACAGGAGGGACTAGCGGGAGGGAACCCTGGTACAATGAGCAGTTCTTC.

Comments on this clonotype: A read error is possible here, since a much larger clone lies one base away. V usage is TRBV5-1 and J usage is TRBJ2-1; weak D call: TRBD2 (6 bases). The germline V gene has CDR1 SGHRS and CDR2 YFSETQ. CDR3 length: 14 amino acids. Trimming removed 5 bases at V and 6 bases at J, with 15 bases between. The CDR3 bases are TGCGCCAGCAGGGGGCTAGTGGGACTCAATGAGCAGTTCTTC. Residues: CASRGLVGLNEQFF.